The following is a T cell receptor (beta chain) sequence with its context. What it binds is not known. CDR3 size: 14 residues. V lost 6 bases and J lost 4, with 14 bases in between. CDR1 is SGHDT and CDR2 is YYEEEE in the germline V gene. PCR involved 60 Vbeta and 13 Jbeta primers. The data were produced by immunoSEQ multiplex PCR, yet TCRdb's version contains in-frame clones alone and is incomplete. The sample consists of some 130,000 clones, approximately 80% of them appearing once. The data belong to a study of cytomegalovirus exposure and HLA in healthy donors. Study overall: Earlier sequencing of approximately 200 million T cells yielded roughly 120 million unique TCR beta sequences. General study results and limits: In an earlier analysis, productive rearrangement rates for most beta V segments clustered near 87% or 30%. In a later analysis, about 17,000 TCR beta sequences were associated with HLA alleles at 0.05 false discovery rate. Among TCR beta chains, those listed as cytomegalovirus-associated numbered over 150.

The chain has TRBV5-6 and TRBJ2-1, with D perhaps TRBD2 (5 bases). Sequenced input: PBMCs. The sequence came from a man between 25 and 39 years old in good health and CMV-seronegative. CDR3 nucleotide sequence: TGTGCCAGCACCTTTGGGCGGGTGTACAATGAGCAGTTCTTC. Translating gives CASTFGRVYNEQFF. The complete variable domain, with remaining parts taken from reference TRBV5-6 and TRBJ2-1, reads DAGVTQSPTHLIKTRGQQVTLRCSPKSGHDTVSWYQQALGQGPQFIFQYYEEEERQRGNFPDRFSGHQFPNYSSELNVNALLLGDSALYLCASTFGRVYNEQFFGPGTRLTVL.